This section outlines one T cell receptor beta chain sequence together with its context. Its antigen is not known. These data are taken from a study of beta chain features in type 1 diabetes. This CDR3 spans 13 amino acids. Per the germline V gene, CDR1 is ENHRY and CDR2 is SYGVKD. The V segment lost 10 bases and the J segment 2 bases; nucleotides outside the gene matches: 6. TCRB transcripts that were expressed got sequenced, as all of the isolated RNA had been reverse transcribed. Sequenced by immunoSEQ multiplex PCR; TCRdb stores in-frame clones only, minus some. Of a few hundred thousand clones listed, roughly an eighth are singletons. Study results and limitations: All four CD4+ subsets from Type 1 diabetes patients carried moderately but significantly shorter TCRB CDR3s.

The TCR was taken from a man between 18 and 35 years old in good health. The rearrangement joins TRBV10-3 to TRBJ2-3; 7 bases align to TRBD1. The sequenced material came from naive CD4+ T cells from blood. CDR3 sequence: CANWDSATDTQYF. Written as DNA, the CDR3 is TGTGCCAACTGGGACAGTGCCACAGATACGCAGTATTTT.